The clone carrying this T cell receptor beta chain has at least ten counts. Its antigen is currently unknown. Each CDR3 protein gets one entry after TCRdb re-called the 5' RACE reads with MiXCR. The repertoire holds approximately 250,000 distinct CDR3 sequences, with over 7% as singletons. The data originate from a study of CD8 T cells in ankylosing spondylitis. Study-wide findings and caveats: For ankylosing spondylitis blood, a TCR beta motif of about 8 highly homologous variants appeared characteristic. Prior work had noted some motif variants in reactive arthritis blood and synovial fluid.

The origin of this receptor is a female donor with ankylosing spondylitis or in good health (not recorded which). The sample was blood, either unsorted or a sorted T cell fraction (not recorded which).

The CDR3 coding sequence is TGCGCCAGCGGGTTACTAGGGGGAGATACGCAGTATTTT. It yields the protein CASGLLGGDTQYF. The chain combines TRBV5-1 with TRBJ2-3, with a tentative D call TRBD1 (6 bases). CDR3 length: 13 residues. Germline V gives CDR1 SGHRS, CDR2 YFSETQ. Trimming shortened V by 7 bases and J by 5 bases, and 14 bases separated the two germline ends.